The 8 T cell receptor beta chains below were found in one sample sequenced in a study of regulatory T cells in long-lasting Graves disease. To make TCR beta libraries, researchers used iRepertoire HTBI primers and Arm-PCR of CDR3 regions. TCRdb re-derived calls from the multiplex PCR reads in MiXCR, one entry per CDR3 protein. The table has about 240,000 distinct CDR3 sequences, 20% seen once. The time point: newly diagnosed GD, antithyroid drugs for less than 3 months. Scientists built the TCR library using RNA that was extracted from PBMCs. This material consisted of peripheral blood mononuclear cells (PBMCs), taken at new diagnosis, from a patient treated with antithyroid drugs. The receptors originated from a female donor with Graves disease.

The sample holds many counts of this clonotype. The chain links TRBV11-2 to TRBJ1-6; the D is unclear. There are 14 residues in the CDR3. Germline V gene lookup returns CDR1 SGHAT and CDR2 FQNNGV. V gave up 1 base and J gave up 5 bases, with 6 bases separating them. The CDR3: CASSLVGDNSPLHF. CDR3 bases: TGTGCCAGCAGCTTAGTCGGAGATAATTCACCCCTCCACTTT.

This clonotype was counted between two and nine times. The CDR3 DNA sequence: TGTGCCAGCAGCTCAGGGTCAGGGGAAAAACTGTTTTTT. Its protein is CASSSGSGEKLFF. The rearrangement links TRBV3-1 to TRBJ1-4, with a tentative D call TRBD1 (5 bases). Germline V gives CDR1 LGHDT, CDR2 YNNKEL (reference sequence). The CDR3 contains 13 residues. The ends were cut back, 5 bases at V and 8 bases at J, with 12 bases in the middle.

In its sample, this clonotype was seen many times. This chain joins TRBV7-9 and TRBJ2-7; D gene ambiguous. Trimming cost V 0 bases and J 1 base, with 7 bases left between them. The CDR3 is 14 amino acids. Germline CDR1 reads SEHNR; CDR2 reads FQNEAQ (reference sequence). The CDR3 nucleotides read TGTGCCAGCAGCTTAGCTGCCAGGTCCTACGAGCAGTACTTC. This translates into CASSLAARSYEQYF.

Turning to this clonotype: Just one base apart from a much larger clone, this may be a read error. The rearrangement uses TRBV6-1 and TRBJ2-2; perhaps TRBD1 as D (5 bases). With 1 base removed from V and 2 bases from J, the gap between germline ends came to 20 bases. This CDR3 has 19 amino acids. The germline V gene encodes CDR1 MNHNS and CDR2 SASEGT. The CDR3 is CASSEGPVVLQGNTGELFF. In nucleotides, the CDR3 is TGTGCCAGCAGTGAAGGACCCGTAGTGCTCCAGGGAAACACCGGGGAGCTGTTTTTT.

A remark on this clonotype: At one boundary the junction diverges from the germline segment, which might be a read error. The chain joins TRBV4-3 to TRBJ2-4; D may be TRBD2 (5 bases). Germline V gene data show CDR1 as LGHNA and CDR2 as YSLEER. This CDR3 is built from 14 residues. Here the CDR3 reads CASSQNLRENVQYF. The CDR3 nucleotides are TGCGCCAGCAGCCAAAACCTGAGGGAAAACGTTCAGTACTTC.

Many counts were recorded for this clonotype. The gene calls are TRBV5-1 and TRBJ2-1, with TRBD1 matching 10 bases. Germline V CDR1 and CDR2: SGHRS, YFSETQ. The CDR3 runs to 16 residues. Trimming cost V 2 bases and J 0 bases; bases outside gene matches: 2. The CDR3 nucleotides read TGCGCCAGCAGCTTAGGGGACAGGGGCTCCTACAATGAGCAGTTCTTC. Its translation is CASSLGDRGSYNEQFF. Full variable domain (outside the CDR3, taken from reference TRBV5-1 and TRBJ2-1): KAGVTQTPRYLIKTRGQQVTLSCSPISGHRSVSWYQQTPGQGLQFLFEYFSETQRNKGNFPGRFSGRQFSNSRSEMNVSTLELGDSALYLCASSLGDRGSYNEQFFGPGTRLTVL.

About this clonotype itself: With a far larger clone one base away, a read error is the likely cause. This sequence joins TRBV12-3 or TRBV12-4 and TRBJ2-5; 8 positions match TRBD2. The ends lost 4 bases at V and 3 bases at J; junction bases unmatched: 7. The CDR3 is 15 amino acids. The CDR3 here is CASSYGRAYKETQYF. The CDR3 nucleotides are TGTGCCAGCAGTTACGGGAGGGCCTACAAAGAGACCCAGTACTTC.

This clonotype came up many times. The chain uses TRBV12-5 and TRBJ1-1; D is possibly TRBD1 (5 bases). This CDR3 has 12 amino acids. Germline-derived CDR1 and CDR2 are LGHNT and FRNRAP. V was pared by 7 bases and J by 8 bases, with 14 bases between. CDR3 protein: CASAIQGREAFF. In DNA, the CDR3 is TGTGCTAGTGCAATCCAGGGACGAGAAGCTTTCTTT.